This T cell receptor beta chain came from a study of T cells in Graves' hyperthyroidism and ophthalmopathy. Lactation, pregnancy, other autoimmune disease or uncontrolled infection led to exclusion of patients. V shed 2 bases and J shed 5 bases, with 11 bases lying between them. The CDR3 spans 13 residues. Germline V lookup: CDR1 SGDLS, CDR2 YYNGEE. TCR beta CDR3 regions were amplified from RNA. HTBI primers drove first-round RT-PCR of the TCR CDR3. TCRdb ran MiXCR on the multiplex PCR reads and lists one entry per CDR3 protein. The top ten hold 28% of the sample, which has some 350,000 distinct CDR3 sequences, roughly 14% seen once.

The sequenced sample was blood. The receptor was isolated from a woman in her late teens or twenties with Graves' hyperthyroidism that later progressed to Graves' ophthalmopathy. V usage is TRBV9 and J usage is TRBJ2-7, with D possibly being TRBD2 (7 bases). The CDR3 DNA is TGTGCCAGCAGCGTCGGGGGGCGCCACGAGCAGTACTTC. It encodes CASSVGGRHEQYF. The variable domain in full, completed from reference TRBV9 and TRBJ2-7, reads DSGVTQTPKHLITATGQRVTLRCSPRSGDLSVYWYQQSLDQGLQFLIQYYNGEERAKGNILERFSAQQFPDLHSELNLSSLELGDSALYFCASSVGGRHEQYFGPGTRLTVT.